The next 11 T cell receptor beta chains were all read from a single sample in a study of blood T cell repertoires in COVID-19. The assay was immunoSEQ multiplex PCR, and TCRdb's table has in-frame clones only and misses some. The data contain around 110,000 clones, over 75% of them singletons. Sequencing input: peripheral blood. The receptor source for this set is a woman in her 70s with acute or convalescent COVID-19.

The chain is built from TRBV2 and TRBJ1-2; perhaps TRBD1 as D (6 bases). This CDR3 spans 12 amino acids. Germline CDR1 SNHLY, CDR2 FYNNEI. V lost 7 bases to trimming and J lost 8 bases, with 14 bases between them. CDR3 residues: CASKGVNIGYTF. DNA of the CDR3: TGTGCCAGCAAGGGGGTGAATATCGGCTACACCTTC.

The rearrangement uses TRBV7-2 and TRBJ1-1, with a possible D match to TRBD1 (5 bases). Trimming removed 1 base at V and 4 bases at J, with 10 bases between. CDR1 and CDR2 (germline): SGHTA, FQGNSA. The CDR3 runs to 14 residues. CDR3 loop: CASSLGIRGTEAFF. The CDR3 bases are TGTGCCAGCAGCTTAGGCATTAGGGGCACTGAAGCTTTCTTT.

The rearrangement uses TRBV11-3 and TRBJ1-2, with TRBD1 as a possible D gene (5 bases). Germline CDR1 SGHNT, CDR2 YENEEA. The CDR3 runs 14 residues. Deletions cut 1 base from V and 2 bases from J, with 8 bases between. The CDR3 DNA follows: TGTGCCAGCAGCTTAGGGACATTGAACTATGGCTACACCTTC. It encodes CASSLGTLNYGYTF.

The chain employs TRBV7-7 and TRBJ2-5, with 14 bases aligning to TRBD2. The germline V gene encodes CDR1 SSHAT and CDR2 FNYEAQ (reference sequence). The CDR3 contains 16 residues. V dropped 5 bases and J dropped 5; count of bases not matched to a gene: 7. The DNA for the CDR3 is TGTGCCAGCAGCCTCGGGACTAGCGGGGGAGGCGAGACCCAGTACTTC. Its translation is CASSLGTSGGGETQYF.

This clone was found a few times. This sequence joins TRBV3-1 (or the pseudogene TRBV3-2) and TRBJ2-2; TRBD1 aligns across 7 bases. The CDR3 runs 17 residues. Unmatched junction bases numbered 4, after V lost 0 bases and J lost 0 bases. Germline V gives CDR1 LGHDT, CDR2 YNNKEL (reference sequence). CDR3 sequence: CASSQDYGTANTGELFF. DNA of the CDR3: TGTGCCAGCAGCCAAGACTACGGGACAGCGAACACCGGGGAGCTGTTTTTT.

This chain joins TRBV19 and TRBJ1-1, with 9 nucleotides matching TRBD1. The CDR3 is 14 residues long. V gave up 10 bases and J gave up 1 base; unmatched junction bases: 7. Per the germline V gene, CDR1 is LNHDA and CDR2 is SQIVND (reference sequence). The CDR3 protein is CATRTGDPNTEAFF. CDR3 sequence (DNA): TGTGCCACCCGGACAGGGGACCCGAACACTGAAGCTTTCTTT.

The chain employs TRBV3-1 (or the pseudogene TRBV3-2) and TRBJ2-3, with 10 bases lining up with TRBD2. Germline V lookup: CDR1 LGHDT, CDR2 YNNKEL (reference sequence). The trim removed 4 bases at V and 2 bases at J, leaving 12 bases unmatched. This CDR3 is 18 amino acids long. The DNA of the CDR3 is TGTGCCAGCAGCCCACGTCTCCCAGCGGGGGGGACCACAGATACGCAGTATTTT. The encoded protein is CASSPRLPAGGTTDTQYF.

A word on this clone: The sample carries other DNA sequences with the same CDR3. V and J are TRBV12-3 or TRBV12-4 and TRBJ1-2, with no clear D. The CDR3 extends over 13 amino acids. Trimming cost V 2 bases and J 0 bases, with 4 bases left between them. The CDR3 DNA is TGTGCCAGCAGTTTAACGGCTAACTATGGCTACACCTTC. The encoded protein is CASSLTANYGYTF.

V and J are TRBV11-1 and TRBJ2-3; the D gene is possibly TRBD1 (8 bases). This CDR3 is 16 amino acids long. V was cut by 5 bases and J by 2 bases, with 17 bases left in between. Germline V lookup: CDR1 SGHAT, CDR2 FQDESV (reference sequence). DNA of the CDR3: TGTGCCAGCAGCCGGGGGGACAGGCCGGTCACAGATACGCAGTATTTT. Translating gives CASSRGDRPVTDTQYF.

In its sample, this clone was seen once. This chain joins TRBV9 and TRBJ2-5; the match to TRBD2 covers 8 bases. The CDR3 totals 16 residues. The germline V gene encodes CDR1 SGDLS and CDR2 YYNGEE. With 4 bases clipped from V and 4 bases from J, the junction kept 12 bases outside the gene matches. The CDR3 coding sequence is TGTGCCAGCAGCCCCCAGGGCGGGGGGTTGGGAGAGACCCAGTACTTC. As protein: CASSPQGGGLGETQYF.

This chain links TRBV4-3 with TRBJ1-1, with 7 bases aligning to TRBD1. This CDR3 is 13 amino acids long. J gave up 10 bases and V 0 bases, and 5 bases lay outside the gene matches. CDR1 and CDR2 (germline): LGHNA, YSLEER. The CDR3 DNA follows: TGCGCCAGCAGCCAAGATAAAAGGGGGCGAGCTTTCTTT. Protein sequence: CASSQDKRGRAFF.